These 3 T cell receptor beta chains came from one sample sequenced in a study of blood T cells in healthy people across ages. Together with a sample-barcoded 5' primer, a J-beta primer mix was included in a second PCR lasting roughly 6 to 12 cycles. Each CDR3 protein gets one entry after TCRdb re-called the 5' RACE reads with MiXCR. The profile shows 700,000 to 900,000 distinct CDR3 sequences, approximately 55% of them singletons. The sequenced sample consisted of blood. These receptors were taken from a man aged 80 or over in good health.

This clonotype was picked up a small number of times. The chain links TRBV7-9 to TRBJ1-4; the D is unclear. CDR3 length equals 15 residues. Trimming pared 5 bases from V and 7 bases from J, leaving 17 bases between. Germline CDR1 reads SEHNR; CDR2 reads FQNEAQ (reference sequence). The CDR3 here is CASSPPAGAGEKLFF. The CDR3 nucleotides read TGTGCCAGCAGCCCGCCGGCAGGAGCTGGTGAAAAACTGTTTTTT.

Worth noting for this clonotype: A much larger clone lies a single base off, so this may be a read error. This chain links TRBV7-2 with TRBJ2-2, with 9 positions matching TRBD2. Germline V gene sequence: CDR1 SGHTA, CDR2 FQGNSA. The CDR3 has 15 residues. V was clipped by 4 bases and J by 4 bases; unmatched bases: 4. The CDR3 here is CASSWNSGSTGELFF. Written as DNA, the CDR3 is TGTGCCAGCAGCTGGAATAGCGGGAGCACCGGGGAGCTGTTTTTT.

This chain joins TRBV29-1 and TRBJ2-3; D not resolved. The CDR3 is 12 residues long. Per germline, CDR1 SQVTM and CDR2 ANQGSEA. Trimming took 1 base from V and 14 from J, leaving 16 bases between them. The CDR3 reads CSVEVAGRDAYF. Written as DNA, the CDR3 is TGCAGCGTTGAAGTCGCCGGCAGAGACGCGTATTTT.